Shown below are 12 T cell receptor beta chains from a single sample sequenced in a study of OX40 agonist ivuxolimab in advanced cancers. The assay was immunoSEQ multiplex PCR, and TCRdb's table has in-frame clones only and misses some. The table includes tens of thousands of clones, 83% detected once. Sequenced material: CD4+ or CD8+ T cells sorted from blood, taken in a trial of the OX40 agonist ivuxolimab. The source is an adult with an advanced solid tumor such as melanoma, head and neck, liver or kidney cancer.

The genes are TRBV9 and TRBJ2-1; D is ambiguous. Trimming took off 0 bases at V and 1 base at J, with 14 bases between the two ends. The germline CDR1 and CDR2 sequences are SGDLS and YYNGEE. This CDR3 is built from 17 residues. CDR3 sequence (DNA): TGTGCCAGCAGCGTAGCTAAGTCGGAGCTATCCTACAATGAGCAGTTCTTC. As protein: CASSVAKSELSYNEQFF.

On this clone itself: Germline and junction disagree at one end, which may indicate a read error. This chain uses TRBV6-1 with TRBJ2-7, with 7 bases aligning to TRBD1. This CDR3 has 14 amino acids. Germline V CDR1 and CDR2: MNHNS, SASEGT. In nucleotides, the CDR3 is TGTGCCAGCAGTGAACCGGGACAGTCCTCCGAGCAGTACTTC. This sequence encodes CASSEPGQSSEQYF.

The rearrangement joins TRBV7-9 to TRBJ1-1; the D gene is possibly TRBD1 (5 bases). Per germline, CDR1 SEHNR and CDR2 FQNEAQ (reference sequence). V was shortened by 6 bases and J by 0 bases, with 14 bases between the two germline ends. The CDR3 has 15 amino acids. The CDR3 DNA is TGTGCCAGCAGGGGGGATGGCGGCATGAACACTGAAGCTTTCTTT. Its protein is CASRGDGGMNTEAFF.

The chain uses TRBV2 and TRBJ1-4; tentatively, D is TRBD1 (5 bases). V was clipped by 5 bases and J by 10 bases, with 20 bases between them. The germline V gene encodes CDR1 SNHLY and CDR2 FYNNEI. This CDR3 spans 15 amino acids. CDR3 protein: CASSPKGLEGGKLFF. The CDR3 bases are TGTGCCAGCAGTCCGAAGGGACTCGAGGGCGGAAAACTGTTTTTT. Supplemented by reference TRBV2 and TRBJ1-4, the full variable domain reads EPEVTQTPSHQVTQMGQEVILRCVPISNHLYFYWYRQILGQKVEFLVSFYNNEISEKSEIFDDQFSVERPDGSNFTLKIRSTKLEDSAMYFCASSPKGLEGGKLFFGSGTQLSVL.

Comments on this clone: Sequence at one end of the junction differs from germline and may be a read error. V usage is TRBV5-8 and J usage is TRBJ2-5, with D perhaps assigned TRBD1 or TRBD2 (5 bases each). Germline CDR1 is SGHTS and CDR2 is YDEGEE. This CDR3 region has 13 residues. CDR3 coding DNA: TGTGCCAGCAGCCCCTACTCGGGACCCTTAGGCCACTTC. It encodes CASSPYSGPLGHF.

The chain has TRBV11-3 and TRBJ2-2; D may correspond to TRBD1 or TRBD2 (5 bases each). Trimming cost V 3 bases and J 2 bases, with 16 bases left between them. The CDR3 is 17 residues long. Germline CDR1 reads SGHNT; CDR2 reads YENEEA. CDR3 bases: TGTGCCAGCAGCTTCTATCTAGCAGGGTCTAACACCGGGGAGCTGTTTTTT. This encodes CASSFYLAGSNTGELFF.

V gene TRBV19 combines with J gene TRBJ2-3; D gene uncertain. The CDR3 contains 16 residues. The V and J ends lost 5 bases and 0 bases respectively, with 15 bases between them. Germline V gene sequence: CDR1 LNHDA, CDR2 SQIVND (reference sequence). CDR3 region: CASSFGSITSTDTQYF. The CDR3 DNA follows: TGTGCCAGTAGTTTTGGCAGCATTACTAGCACAGATACGCAGTATTTT.

The gene calls are TRBV18 and TRBJ2-1, with D unclear. The germline CDR1 and CDR2 sequences are KGHSH and LQKENI. This CDR3 region has 14 residues. V gave up 3 bases and J gave up 5 bases, with 11 bases separating them. The CDR3 is CASSPPTPNNEQFF. CDR3 nucleotides: TGTGCCAGCTCACCCCCGACGCCTAACAATGAGCAGTTCTTC.

The chain is built from TRBV12-5 and TRBJ1-1; possibly TRBD1 for D (5 bases). The CDR3 has 14 amino acids. Germline values: CDR1 LGHNT, CDR2 FRNRAP. Deletions cut 5 bases from V and 7 bases from J, with 17 bases between. In nucleotides, the CDR3 is TGTGCTAGTGGTCCCCGAGTTGGGGGTTTTGAAGCTTTCTTT. This translates into CASGPRVGGFEAFF.

The gene calls are TRBV6-6 and TRBJ2-7; D may be TRBD1 (5 bases). Trimming pared 7 bases from V and 1 base from J, leaving 14 bases between. This CDR3 has 14 residues. Germline V CDR1 and CDR2: MNHNY, SVGAGI (reference sequence). CDR3 DNA: TGTGCCAGCACCTCCCGGCCAGGGTCCTACGAGCAGTACTTC. The encoded protein is CASTSRPGSYEQYF.

CDR3 nucleotides: TGCGCCAGCAGAACGACAGGGTCCTACGAGCAGTACTTC. Its protein product is CASRTTGSYEQYF. The chain carries TRBV10-2 and TRBJ2-7, with 7 positions matching TRBD1. V was pared by 6 bases and J by 1 base, with 3 bases of the junction left unmatched. The CDR3 length is 13 residues. Germline V gives CDR1 WSHSY, CDR2 SAAADI.

The chain couples TRBV6-1 to TRBJ2-7; 11 bases are shared with TRBD2. The CDR3 consists of 13 residues. The germline V gene encodes CDR1 MNHNS and CDR2 SASEGT. J was trimmed by 3 bases and V by 8 bases; bases with no gene match: 3. The CDR3, as DNA: TGTGCCAGCGCGGGACTAGCGGACTACGAGCAGTACTTC. This codes for CASAGLADYEQYF.